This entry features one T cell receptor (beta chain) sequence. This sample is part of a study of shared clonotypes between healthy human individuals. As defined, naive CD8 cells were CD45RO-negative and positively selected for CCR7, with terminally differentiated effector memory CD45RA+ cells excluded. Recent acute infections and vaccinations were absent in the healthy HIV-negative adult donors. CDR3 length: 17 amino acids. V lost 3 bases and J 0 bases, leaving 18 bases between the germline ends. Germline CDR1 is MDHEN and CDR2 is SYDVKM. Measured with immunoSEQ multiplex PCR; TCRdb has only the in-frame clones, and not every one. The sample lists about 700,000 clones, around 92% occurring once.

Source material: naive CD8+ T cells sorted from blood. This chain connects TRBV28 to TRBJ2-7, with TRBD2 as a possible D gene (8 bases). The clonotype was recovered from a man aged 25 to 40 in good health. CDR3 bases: TGTGCCAGCAGTTTTCGACAGGGACTAGAGGACTCCTACGAGCAGTACTTC. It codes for CASSFRQGLEDSYEQYF.